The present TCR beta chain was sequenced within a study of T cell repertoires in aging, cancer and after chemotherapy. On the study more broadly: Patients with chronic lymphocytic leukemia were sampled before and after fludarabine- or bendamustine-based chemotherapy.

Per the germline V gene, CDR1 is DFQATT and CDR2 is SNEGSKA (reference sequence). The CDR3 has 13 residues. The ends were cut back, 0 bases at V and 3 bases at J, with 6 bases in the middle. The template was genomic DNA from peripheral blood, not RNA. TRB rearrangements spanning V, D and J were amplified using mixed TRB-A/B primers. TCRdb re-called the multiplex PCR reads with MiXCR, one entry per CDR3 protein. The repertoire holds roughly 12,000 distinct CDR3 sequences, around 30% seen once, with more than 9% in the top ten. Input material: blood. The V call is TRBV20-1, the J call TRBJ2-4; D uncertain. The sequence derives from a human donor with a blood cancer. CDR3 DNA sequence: TGCAGTGCTAGAGATTTCGACAAAAACATTCAGTACTTC. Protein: CSARDFDKNIQYF.